This entry lists 31 T cell receptor beta chains sequenced from one sample in a study of graft-versus-host responses after intestinal transplantation (dated by TCRdb to about 2021). The time point label of this sample denotes: cells obtained before transplantation from donor or recipient. The antigens these receptors bind are not known. The method behind the library was the immunoSEQ multiplex PCR assay. The source is immuneACCESS, and TCRdb retained only in-frame sequences with V and J called. Part of the clones is not carried over; for the studies checked, unresolved V genes explain less than half of this, and the remainder is unexplained. The sample table lists 80,000 to 95,000 clones, about 93% of them with a count of one. Of the sample, roughly 2% is held by the ten largest clones. The input for sequencing was unstimulated CD8+ T cells sorted from spleen or lymph node cells, taken before intestinal transplant. Every receptor here comes from a human donor who received an intestinal transplant.

The table lists this clone with a count of one. This chain joins TRBV7-9 and TRBJ1-1, with D uncertain. This CDR3 is built from 13 residues. CDR1 and CDR2 from the germline V gene are SEHNR and FQNEAQ (reference sequence). The V end was cut by 5 bases, the J end by 10 bases, with 17 bases between. For the CDR3, the DNA is TGTGCCAGCAGCCCCGAGGGCCCCGGAGGAGCTTTCTTT. Translation gives CASSPEGPGGAFF.

This clone has a single count. The V and J genes are TRBV28 and TRBJ1-2; D is unclear. Between the trimmed V and J ends, which lost 7 bases and 7 bases, there was a span of 19 bases. CDR1 and CDR2 from the germline V gene are MDHEN and SYDVKM. The CDR3 sequence is 14 residues long. For the CDR3, the DNA is TGTGCCAGCACCCCGATCCGGGTGGCGGGTGGCTACACCTTC. Residues: CASTPIRVAGGYTF.

V is TRBV5-1 and J is TRBJ2-3, with 8 bases identical to TRBD2. Trimming removed 7 bases from V and 3 bases from J; junction bases left unmatched: 7. Germline V lookup: CDR1 SGHRS, CDR2 YFSETQ. The length of the CDR3 is 14 residues. CDR3 coding DNA: TGCGCCAGCGTTAGCGGGGATCGTACAGATACGCAGTATTTT. Translated, it gives CASVSGDRTDTQYF.

The chain recombines TRBV30 with TRBJ1-2; D remains ambiguous. CDR1 is GTSNPN and CDR2 is SVGIG in the germline V gene (reference sequence). This CDR3 spans 11 amino acids. Trimming left V 6 bases short and J 3 bases short, with 8 bases between. CDR3 nucleotide sequence: TGTGCCTGTGAACACGACTATGGCTACACCTTC. Protein product: CACEHDYGYTF.

The chain links TRBV7-6 to TRBJ2-3, with TRBD1 matching 7 bases. Germline loops: CDR1 SGHVS, CDR2 FNYEAQ. V was pared by 2 bases and J by 6 bases, with 2 bases of the junction left unmatched. This CDR3 comprises 13 residues. The chain's CDR3 is CASSLTGVDTQYF. DNA for the CDR3: TGTGCCAGCAGCTTAACAGGGGTGGATACGCAGTATTTT.

This clone was seen just once. This chain uses TRBV29-1 with TRBJ2-7; the match to TRBD2 covers 8 bases. The CDR3 runs to 15 residues. J gave up 6 bases and V 5 bases, and 15 bases lay outside the gene matches. CDR1 and CDR2 from the germline V gene are SQVTM and ANQGSEA. The CDR3 spells CSVYLGTRAAGEQYF. The CDR3 nucleotides are TGCAGCGTTTACCTCGGGACTAGAGCTGCGGGCGAGCAGTACTTC.

The V call is TRBV7-9, the J call TRBJ2-7, with 8 bases that match TRBD1. The CDR3 spans 13 residues. Germline trimming cut 5 bases from V and 5 bases from J; bases unmatched to any gene: 5. In germline, CDR1 is SEHNR, CDR2 FQNEAQ (reference sequence). The CDR3 nucleotides are TGTGCCAGCAGCGAAGCGACAGGGGACGAGCAGTACTTC. It specifies CASSEATGDEQYF.

The chain combines TRBV4-3 with TRBJ2-1; 9 bases align to TRBD2. Trimming removed 3 bases from V and 4 bases from J; junction bases left unmatched: 4. This CDR3 contains 15 residues. Germline V lookup: CDR1 LGHNA, CDR2 YSLEER. This CDR3 is CASSHLAGLYNEQFF. CDR3 DNA sequence: TGCGCCAGCAGCCACCTAGCGGGGTTGTACAATGAGCAGTTCTTC.

The rearrangement joins TRBV5-5 to TRBJ1-1; D is unresolved. The CDR3 covers 18 residues. CDR1 and CDR2 from the germline V gene are SGHKS and YYEKEE (reference sequence). V was shortened by 7 bases and J by 3 bases, with 28 bases between the two germline ends. The CDR3 loop reads CASSDTGRTSIIDTEAFF. The CDR3 DNA reads as TGTGCCAGCTCTGATACGGGGAGAACGTCCATCATTGACACTGAAGCTTTCTTT.

This clone showed up just a few times. This chain uses TRBV2 with TRBJ1-2; the D is unclear. V was trimmed by 4 bases and J by 4 bases, leaving 10 bases between them. In germline, CDR1 is SNHLY, CDR2 FYNNEI. This CDR3 is 13 amino acids long. The CDR3 loop reads CASSGRSGYGYTF. In DNA, the CDR3 is TGTGCCAGCAGTGGACGGAGTGGCTATGGCTACACCTTC.

This chain uses TRBV30 with TRBJ1-1; possible D gene TRBD1, 5 bases. Per germline, CDR1 GTSNPN and CDR2 SVGIG (reference sequence). Trimming took off 0 bases at V and 6 bases at J, with 14 bases between the two ends. This CDR3 comprises 14 residues. The CDR3 coding sequence is TGTGCCTGGAGTGTACCCGGGACTCACGCTGAAGCTTTCTTT. Its protein product is CAWSVPGTHAEAFF.

The V gene is TRBV7-2, the J gene TRBJ2-2; D might be TRBD2 (5 bases). Trimming took 5 bases from V and 5 from J, leaving 6 bases between them. There are 12 residues in the CDR3. Germline V gene lookup returns CDR1 SGHTA and CDR2 FQGNSA. The CDR3 loop reads CASSRGTGELFF. The CDR3 DNA is TGTGCCAGCAGCCGAGGGACCGGGGAGCTGTTTTTT.

This chain links TRBV7-9 with TRBJ1-1; D call uncertain. V was cut by 1 base and J by 6 bases, with 6 bases left in between. Germline CDR1 is SEHNR and CDR2 is FQNEAQ (reference sequence). This CDR3 is 12 amino acids long. DNA for the CDR3: TGTGCCAGCAGCTTAGGGACTGCTGAAGCTTTCTTT. Amino acid sequence: CASSLGTAEAFF.

The chain combines TRBV19 with TRBJ1-2, with D possibly TRBD1 on 5 matching bases. Germline values: CDR1 LNHDA, CDR2 SQIVND (reference sequence). This CDR3 has 17 residues. V was trimmed by 1 base and J by 3 bases, leaving 18 bases between them. The CDR3 region has the DNA TGTGCCAGTAGTATAGGCCCGACAGTCGCGGGGGACTATGGCTACACCTTC. Its translation is CASSIGPTVAGDYGYTF.

The rearrangement joins TRBV27 to TRBJ2-1, with 10 bases fitting TRBD1. This CDR3 has 15 residues. The V segment lost 2 bases and the J segment 5 bases; nucleotides outside the gene matches: 3. Germline V gives CDR1 MNHEY, CDR2 SMNVEV (reference sequence). The CDR3 DNA sequence: TGTGCCAGCAGTTTACCGGGGACAGGGGACAATGAGCAGTTCTTC. Protein sequence: CASSLPGTGDNEQFF.

The chain links TRBV11-2 to TRBJ2-1; no reliable D call. CDR3 length: 15 amino acids. Deletions cut 7 bases from V and 0 bases from J, with 13 bases between. Looked up from germline, CDR1 is SGHAT and CDR2 is FQNNGV. Here the CDR3 reads CASTHSTISYNEQFF. CDR3 sequence (DNA): TGTGCCAGCACCCATAGCACCATCTCCTACAATGAGCAGTTCTTC.

The chain uses TRBV27 and TRBJ1-5; weak D call: TRBD1 (5 bases). The germline gives CDR1 MNHEY, CDR2 SMNVEV (reference sequence). CDR3 size: 15 residues. The germline V and J ends were trimmed by 6 bases and 0 bases, with 12 bases remaining between them. The CDR3 DNA is TGTGCCAGCAGCCCCCCAGGGAATAGCAATCAGCCCCAGCATTTT. Residues: CASSPPGNSNQPQHF.

Here the CDR3 DNA reads TGTGCCAGCAGCACCGGGACAGGGGCCGGGGAGCTGTTTTTT. Translated, it gives CASSTGTGAGELFF. The rearrangement links TRBV27 to TRBJ2-2; 10 bases are a match to TRBD1. The V and J ends lost 6 bases and 6 bases, in that order; junction bases with no gene match: 4. The V gene's germline CDR1 is MNHEY and CDR2 SMNVEV (reference sequence). The CDR3 extends over 14 amino acids.

The rearrangement uses TRBV4-3 and TRBJ1-6; possible D gene TRBD1, 6 bases. Deletions cut 4 bases from V and 9 bases from J, with 16 bases between. There are 15 residues in the CDR3. Germline V CDR1 and CDR2: LGHNA, YSLEER. Here the CDR3 reads CASSLNRARISPLHF. The DNA of the CDR3 is TGCGCCAGCAGCCTAAACAGGGCTCGAATTTCACCCCTCCACTTT.

The chain recombines TRBV7-8 with TRBJ1-3, with 8 nucleotides matching TRBD1. J was trimmed by 1 base and V by 0 bases; bases with no gene match: 5. Germline V CDR1 and CDR2: SGHVS, FQNEAQ. The CDR3 runs to 17 residues. This CDR3 is CASSLARTGLSGNTIYF. The CDR3 DNA reads TGTGCCAGCAGCTTAGCAAGGACAGGGTTGTCTGGAAACACCATATATTTT.

The V gene is TRBV9, the J gene TRBJ2-2; 9 bases agree with TRBD2. Germline V gives CDR1 SGDLS, CDR2 YYNGEE. J gave up 2 bases and V 4 bases, and 9 bases lay outside the gene matches. The CDR3 length is 17 residues. This chain's CDR3 is CASSNPYSGGNTGELFF. The CDR3 DNA follows: TGTGCCAGCAGCAATCCGTATAGCGGGGGTAACACCGGGGAGCTGTTTTTT. Full variable domain (outside the CDR3, taken from reference TRBV9 and TRBJ2-2): DSGVTQTPKHLITATGQRVTLRCSPRSGDLSVYWYQQSLDQGLQFLIQYYNGEERAKGNILERFSAQQFPDLHSELNLSSLELGDSALYFCASSNPYSGGNTGELFFGEGSRLTVL.

V gene TRBV6-5 combines with J gene TRBJ2-3; D may be TRBD1 (6 bases). Germline V gives CDR1 MNHEY, CDR2 SVGAGI. The CDR3 runs to 14 residues. Trimming shortened V by 6 bases and J by 0 bases, and 10 bases separated the two germline ends. CDR3 sequence reads: CASRLDRSTDTQYF. CDR3 DNA: TGTGCCAGCAGGCTCGACAGGAGCACAGATACGCAGTATTTT.

The rearrangement uses TRBV19 and TRBJ1-2; 7 bases are a match to TRBD1. The CDR3 covers 14 residues. Germline lookup yields CDR1 LNHDA and CDR2 SQIVND (reference sequence). Trimming cost V 9 bases and J 4 bases; bases outside gene matches: 11. The CDR3 nucleotides read TGTGCCAGCCAGATTGGGACAGCAAGCTATGGCTACACCTTC. It encodes CASQIGTASYGYTF.

J is TRBJ1-1 and V is TRBV27; 7 nucleotides match TRBD1. Germline trimming cut 6 bases from V and 1 base from J; bases unmatched to any gene: 14. Looked up from germline, CDR1 is MNHEY and CDR2 is SMNVEV (reference sequence). The CDR3 covers 17 residues. Written as DNA, the CDR3 is TGTGCCAGCAGATCAATGAGGTTGGGACAGCGGAACACTGAAGCTTTCTTT. Protein product: CASRSMRLGQRNTEAFF.

The V call is TRBV19, the J call TRBJ2-1; the match to TRBD1 covers 12 bases. The V gene end was trimmed by 3 bases and the J gene end by 7 bases; junction bases not matched to a gene: 13. Germline CDR1 and CDR2: LNHDA and SQIVND (reference sequence). The CDR3 length is 18 residues. The CDR3 bases are TGTGCCAGTAGTATCCCCGGGACAGGGGGCGCGGGAAAGAATGAGCAGTTCTTC. It translates to CASSIPGTGGAGKNEQFF.

The chain carries TRBV7-2 and TRBJ1-6; D possibly corresponds to TRBD1 (5 bases). CDR1 and CDR2 (germline): SGHTA, FQGNSA. The CDR3 has 16 amino acids. Trimming pared 1 base from V and 7 bases from J, leaving 14 bases between. In nucleotides, the CDR3 is TGTGCCAGCAGCTTAGGGTGGGCAGGGTGGAATTCACCCCTCCACTTT. Its protein is CASSLGWAGWNSPLHF.

The rearrangement joins TRBV13 to TRBJ2-7; perhaps TRBD1 as D (6 bases). Germline CDR1 is PRHDT and CDR2 is FYEKMQ (reference sequence). Deletions cut 5 bases from V and 2 bases from J, with 13 bases between. This CDR3 spans 14 amino acids. CDR3 sequence: CASSTRQEPYEQYF. In nucleotides, the CDR3 is TGTGCCAGCAGCACCCGACAGGAACCCTACGAGCAGTACTTC.

The chain employs TRBV11-2 and TRBJ2-7; TRBD1 matches at 8 bases. CDR1 SGHAT and CDR2 FQNNGV come from the germline V gene. The junction had 6 bases not matched to a gene; V was cut back by 1 base and J by 4 bases. There are 15 residues in the CDR3. CDR3 amino acids: CASSLGGTGGYEQYF. Here the CDR3 DNA reads TGTGCCAGCAGCTTAGGTGGGACAGGAGGTTACGAGCAGTACTTC.

CDR3 sequence: CSVEAVSGYTF. The CDR3, as DNA: TGCAGCGTTGAGGCAGTGTCAGGCTACACCTTC. The V call is TRBV29-1, the J call TRBJ1-2; D unclear. This CDR3 spans 11 amino acids. The germline V and J ends were trimmed by 3 bases and 8 bases, with 10 bases remaining between them. Germline V gene sequence: CDR1 SQVTM, CDR2 ANQGSEA.

The V and J genes are TRBV4-3 and TRBJ2-1; D is unresolved. V lost 3 bases to trimming and J lost 3 bases, with 9 bases between them. The CDR3 sequence is 14 residues long. The germline V gene encodes CDR1 LGHNA and CDR2 YSLEER. Written as DNA, the CDR3 is TGCGCCAGCAGCCAGATCGTACTCTACAATGAGCAGTTCTTC. It encodes CASSQIVLYNEQFF.

The V gene is TRBV5-1, the J gene TRBJ2-7; the match to TRBD1 covers 9 bases. The CDR3 totals 15 residues. Per the germline V gene, CDR1 is SGHRS and CDR2 is YFSETQ. The junction had 8 bases not matched to a gene; V was cut back by 3 bases and J by 4 bases. CDR3 sequence reads: CASSSDRGYWYEQYF. Written as DNA, the CDR3 is TGCGCCAGCAGCTCGGACAGGGGATACTGGTACGAGCAGTACTTC.